Following are 14 T cell receptor beta chains from one sample sequenced in a study of cytomegalovirus exposure and HLA in healthy donors. PCR primers comprised 60 Vbeta and 13 Jbeta primers. Sequenced by immunoSEQ multiplex PCR; TCRdb stores in-frame clones only, minus some. Among 150,000 or so clones, roughly 82% were seen once, and the ten largest hold roughly 6.7%. Sequencing was done on a sample of PBMCs. These receptors were obtained from a man aged 50-60 years in good health and CMV-seropositive.

V is TRBV18 and J is TRBJ1-3; D is ambiguous. V was clipped by 0 bases and J by 0 bases, with 9 bases between them. Germline CDR1 KGHSH, CDR2 LQKENI. The CDR3 has 16 residues. In nucleotides, the CDR3 is TGTGCCAGCTCACCACCGATGGCAGGCTCTGGAAACACCATATATTTT. Translating it yields CASSPPMAGSGNTIYF. The whole variable domain, remainder taken from reference TRBV18 and TRBJ1-3, is NAGVMQNPRHLVRRRGQEARLRCSPMKGHSHVYWYRQLPEEGLKFMVYLQKENIIDESGMPKERFSAEFPKEGPSILRIQQVVRGDSAAYFCASSPPMAGSGNTIYFGEGSWLTVV.

V usage is TRBV27 and J usage is TRBJ1-1; TRBD1 agrees at 8 bases. V shed 5 bases and J 0 bases; nucleotides not matched to a gene: 8. Germline V gene lookup returns CDR1 MNHEY and CDR2 SMNVEV (reference sequence). The CDR3 runs to 16 residues. The CDR3 protein is CASSPYQGAMNTEAFF. The CDR3 DNA follows: TGTGCCAGCAGTCCCTATCAGGGGGCGATGAACACTGAAGCTTTCTTT.

This clone was counted once. This sequence joins TRBV19 and TRBJ1-1; D is uncertain. The germline V and J ends were trimmed by 1 base and 1 base, with 10 bases remaining between them. Germline loops: CDR1 LNHDA, CDR2 SQIVND (reference sequence). This CDR3 region has 15 residues. The CDR3 DNA follows: TGTGCCAGTAGTATAGTCTCACAGTCGAACACTGAAGCTTTCTTT. Protein product: CASSIVSQSNTEAFF.

The rearrangement uses TRBV13 and TRBJ2-1; 14 bases fit TRBD2. CDR1 is PRHDT and CDR2 is FYEKMQ in the germline V gene (reference sequence). J lost 10 bases, V lost 5 bases, and 10 bases had no gene match. The CDR3 length is 16 residues. The CDR3 DNA reads TGTGCCAGCAGCCGAAAGATGACTAGCGGGGGGGGAGAGCAGTTCTTC. Its protein is CASSRKMTSGGGEQFF.

V usage is TRBV2 and J usage is TRBJ1-2; the D gene is possibly TRBD1 (6 bases). Trimming stripped 4 bases from V and 3 bases from J, with 12 bases between. The CDR3 sequence is 14 residues long. Germline loops: CDR1 SNHLY, CDR2 FYNNEI. The CDR3 region has the DNA TGTGCCAGCAGTGTGAACAGGGTCGACTATGGCTACACCTTC. Its translation is CASSVNRVDYGYTF.

This chain links TRBV6-1 with TRBJ2-5, with 8 bases identical to TRBD2. V lost 1 base and J lost 2; bases outside the gene matches: 6. Germline V gene lookup returns CDR1 MNHNS and CDR2 SASEGT. The CDR3 is 16 amino acids. The DNA of the CDR3 is TGTGCCAGCAGTGAAGACGGAGCGGGAGTTCAAGAGACCCAGTACTTC. Its translation: CASSEDGAGVQETQYF.

V and J are TRBV27 and TRBJ1-5; 8 bases agree with TRBD1. J lost 4 bases, V lost 0 bases, and 2 bases had no gene match. Germline CDR1 MNHEY, CDR2 SMNVEV (reference sequence). The CDR3 is 15 amino acids. In DNA form, the CDR3 reads TGTGCCAGCAGTTTATCCCGACAGGGGAATCAGCCCCAGCATTTT. Its protein is CASSLSRQGNQPQHF.

The CDR3 loop is CASSPPVTGRHYGYTF. CDR3 bases: TGTGCCAGCTCACCACCGGTTACAGGACGTCACTATGGCTACACCTTC. This rearrangement joins TRBV18 to TRBJ1-2; tentative D call: TRBD1 (5 bases). Trimming took off 0 bases at V and 3 bases at J, with 14 bases between the two ends. This CDR3 has 16 amino acids. Germline V gene sequence: CDR1 KGHSH, CDR2 LQKENI.

The chain joins TRBV10-1 to TRBJ2-2; 7 bases are shared with TRBD2. With V trimmed by 2 bases and J by 0 bases, 0 bases remained unmatched. Germline CDR1 is WNHNN and CDR2 is SYGVQD (reference sequence). The CDR3 has 15 amino acids. CDR3 bases: TGCGCCAGCAGTGAGGGGGGGGCGAACACCGGGGAGCTGTTTTTT. It translates to CASSEGGANTGELFF.

The chain employs TRBV27 and TRBJ2-2; 8 bases are a match to TRBD1. CDR1 is MNHEY, CDR2 SMNVEV, per germline (reference sequence). V was pared by 3 bases and J by 3 bases, with 3 bases of the junction left unmatched. The CDR3 loop spans 15 amino acids. The chain's CDR3 is CASSLSRGHTGELFF. Written as DNA, the CDR3 is TGTGCCAGCAGTTTGTCCAGGGGGCACACCGGGGAGCTGTTTTTT.

The V call is TRBV7-2, the J call TRBJ2-7; 8 bases align to TRBD1. In germline, CDR1 is SGHTA, CDR2 FQGNSA. With 3 bases clipped from V and 3 bases from J, the junction kept 13 bases outside the gene matches. CDR3 length: 17 amino acids. The CDR3 bases are TGTGCCAGCAGCTTGCCCGGTCCGGACAGGGCGAGCTACGAGCAGTACTTC. Translating gives CASSLPGPDRASYEQYF.

In this sample, this clone turned up once. The rearrangement joins TRBV19 to TRBJ2-2, with 8 bases matching TRBD1. The CDR3 covers 15 residues. The junction had 3 bases not matched to a gene; V was cut back by 3 bases and J by 3 bases. Germline CDR1 reads LNHDA; CDR2 reads SQIVND (reference sequence). The CDR3 nucleotides read TGTGCCAGTAGTATGCAGGGGGCTGACACCGGGGAGCTGTTTTTT. Encoded protein: CASSMQGADTGELFF.

The chain carries TRBV2 and TRBJ2-7; possible D gene TRBD1, 5 bases. The CDR3 covers 13 residues. Germline V gene data show CDR1 as SNHLY and CDR2 as FYNNEI. V was cut by 7 bases and J by 1 base, with 11 bases left in between. The CDR3 spells CASTGQPSYEQYF. The CDR3 coding sequence is TGTGCCAGCACAGGACAACCATCCTACGAGCAGTACTTC.

The V and J genes are TRBV2 and TRBJ2-1, with 11 bases aligning to TRBD2. Trimming removed 3 bases from V and 10 bases from J; junction bases left unmatched: 8. Germline CDR1 reads SNHLY; CDR2 reads FYNNEI. CDR3 size: 15 residues. The CDR3 region is CASSEVAGGPGEQFF. The CDR3 nucleotides are TGTGCCAGCAGTGAGGTAGCGGGAGGGCCAGGGGAGCAGTTCTTC.